The clone carrying this TCR beta chain is medium-sized by share. Its target is not known. The CDR3 has 17 amino acids. Germline values: CDR1 SGHAT, CDR2 FQNNGV. With 1 base removed from V and 0 bases from J, the gap between germline ends came to 13 bases. This table comes from immunoSEQ multiplex PCR, and its TCRdb copy is limited to in-frame clones, with some not included. This table holds tens of thousands of clones, 85% to 95% found once. This sample was taken from a study of PD-1 blockade in classical Hodgkin lymphoma. Study-wide points: A significant rise in TCR diversity by C4D1 was seen for CD4+ but not CD8+ cells.

Stated time point: cycle 4 day 1 (C4D1), after less than seven weeks of nivolumab. Relapses following autologous stem cell transplantation were seen in all patients, with brentuximab vedotin exposure varying. Complete response, partial response or progressive disease constituted the best responses recorded. This sample comprised peripheral blood mononuclear cells (PBMCs), obtained before the fourth cycle of nivolumab. The clonotype originates from a human donor with classical Hodgkin lymphoma. The chain couples TRBV11-2 to TRBJ1-3, with a possible D match to TRBD1 (5 bases). The CDR3 here is CASSLVRGFFSGNTIYF. The CDR3, as DNA: TGTGCCAGCAGCTTAGTGCGGGGCTTCTTCTCTGGAAACACCATATATTTT.